This is a list of T cell receptor beta chains from one sample in a study of T cell repertoires in cytomegalovirus infection. MiXCR was run by TCRdb on the reads, yielding one entry per CDR3 protein. The sample includes 200,000 to 250,000 distinct CDR3 sequences, over 20% of them seen just once. Sequenced material: CD8+ T cells from PBMCs. Every receptor here comes from a human donor in good health (CMV status not recorded). Some clones in this sample may be carry-over from other donors' samples. CDR3s include the opening cysteine and the closing phenylalanine or tryptophan. The D gene is left open where the match is weak. Size is stated for part of the rows, as once, few or many counts, or as a class when the clone is expanded.

clone size	J gene	D gene	V gene	CDR3 DNA	CDR3 protein
few	TRBJ1-1	-	TRBV28	TGTGCCAGCAGTATCAACGTTCAGTTCACTGAAGCTTTCTTT	CASSINVQFTEAFF
many	TRBJ1-2	-	TRBV12-3/TRBV12-4	TGTGCCAGCAGTTTAGAGGGATATGGCTACACCTTC	CASSLEGYGYTF
few	TRBJ2-5	TRBD1	TRBV5-1	TGCGCCAGCAGCTCAGCCGGGACAGCGGAGACCCAGTACTTC	CASSSAGTAETQYF
few	TRBJ2-7	-	TRBV15	TGTGCCACCAGCAGCCAGACCGGGACACCCTACGAGCAGTACTTC	CATSSQTGTPYEQYF
-	TRBJ2-3	-	TRBV6-2/TRBV6-3	TGTGCCAGCAGTTACGCCGGATACACAGATACGCAGTATTTT	CASSYAGYTDTQYF
-	TRBJ1-2	-	TRBV7-9	TGTGCCAGCAGCTTAGACGGCAGGGTTTTATTCAACTATGGCTACACCTTC	CASSLDGRVLFNYGYTF
-	TRBJ1-2	TRBD1	TRBV6-6	TGTGCCAGCAGTACCTCAAACAGGGGAAGCTATGGCTACACCTTC	CASSTSNRGSYGYTF
-	TRBJ2-7	-	TRBV20-1	TGCAGTGCTAGAGATCGGGACACCCCCTACGAGCAGTACTTC	CSARDRDTPYEQYF
many	TRBJ2-2	-	TRBV12-3/TRBV12-4	TGTGTAGTGACAGAGAACACCGGGGAGCTGTTTTTT	CVVTENTGELFF
few	TRBJ2-1	-	TRBV7-4	TGTGCCAGCAGCTTAATGGGGCAGGGGCCGCAGCAGTTCTTC	CASSLMGQGPQQFF
-	TRBJ1-2	-	TRBV7-2	TGTGCCAGCAGCTTACGCCTTATCGATGGCTACACCTTC	CASSLRLIDGYTF
-	TRBJ2-7	-	TRBV28	TGTGCCAGCAGCCCCCCCGTAGCGGCTTACGAGCAGTACTTC	CASSPPVAAYEQYF
-	TRBJ2-3	TRBD2	TRBV29-1	TGCAGCGTGGAAGGGACTAGCGAAAGAACAGATACGCAGTATTTT	CSVEGTSERTDTQYF
-	TRBJ2-7	-	TRBV13	TGTGCCAGCAGCCCACGAGGCGTCGACTACGAGCAGTACTTC	CASSPRGVDYEQYF
-	TRBJ1-1	-	TRBV7-9	TGTGCCAGCAGCTTAGTGGCCGGACAAAACACTGAAGCTTTCTTT	CASSLVAGQNTEAFF
-	TRBJ1-4	-	TRBV12-3/TRBV12-4	TGTGCCAGCAGAACCCGCCAGGAGGGAAATGAAAAACTGTTTTTT	CASRTRQEGNEKLFF
many	TRBJ2-5	-	TRBV28	TGTGCCAGCAGCTTATGGGGAGAAGAGACCCAGTACTTC	CASSLWGEETQYF
-	TRBJ2-1	TRBD1	TRBV20-1	TGCAGTGCAAAGCCGGGACAGCAAATATACAATAAGCAATTCTTC	CSAKPGQQIYNKQFF
-	TRBJ2-1	TRBD2	TRBV29-1	TGCAGCGTTGCTAGCGGGGGGGCCAATGAGCAGTTCTTC	CSVASGGANEQFF
-	TRBJ1-1	-	TRBV28	TGTGCCAGTAACAGGGCCCCTGAAGCTTTCTTT	CASNRAPEAFF
-	TRBJ1-1	-	TRBV10-3	TGTGCCATCACCCAGGGCGGGAACACTGAAGCTTTCTTT	CAITQGGNTEAFF
-	TRBJ1-5	-	TRBV19	TGTGCCAGTAGTATAAACGCGGGGCCAGAGCTTAAGGACCTCAATCAGCCCCAGCATTTT	CASSINAGPELKDLNQPQHF
few	TRBJ2-1	-	TRBV4-1	TGCGCCAGCAGCCAAGTTCCTGGGTCCGGCAATGAGCAGTTCTTC	CASSQVPGSGNEQFF
few	TRBJ2-1	-	TRBV12-3/TRBV12-4	TGTGCCAGCAGTTACCCACTCGACAATGAGCAGTTCTTC	CASSYPLDNEQFF
-	TRBJ2-1	-	TRBV2	TGTGCCACCGGCGGGGAGCAACTATACTCCTTC	CATGGEQLYSF
-	TRBJ1-2	-	TRBV2	TGTGCCAGCAGTGAAGGTGTCGAGGGGGTCTACTATGGCTACACCTTC	CASSEGVEGVYYGYTF
many	TRBJ1-1	-	TRBV7-6	TGTGCCAGCCTGGACAGTTGGAACACTGAAGCTTTCTTT	CASLDSWNTEAFF
many	TRBJ1-5	-	TRBV7-2	TGTGCCAGCAGCTTAGACCCGTTTTGGAATCAGCCCCAGCATTTT	CASSLDPFWNQPQHF
-	TRBJ1-5	-	TRBV12-3/TRBV12-4	TGTGCCAGCAGTTTTTACGGGAACAATCAGCCCCAGCATTTT	CASSFYGNNQPQHF
few	TRBJ2-5	-	TRBV5-6	TGTGCCAGCAGCTTGCGAGGTGAAGAGACCCAGTACTTC	CASSLRGEETQYF
-	TRBJ1-2	-	TRBV29-1	TGCAGCGTTGAAGAGGGCAGGGGCTATGGCTACACCTTC	CSVEEGRGYGYTF
-	TRBJ2-6	-	TRBV7-9	TGTGCCAGCAGCTCAAGGGGGGGCGCTGGGGCCAACGTCCTGACTTTC	CASSSRGGAGANVLTF
few	TRBJ1-1	-	TRBV7-9	TGTGCCAGCAGCGCGGTGGCAGGGTTGAACACTGAAGCTTTCTTT	CASSAVAGLNTEAFF
-	TRBJ2-1	-	TRBV14	TGTGCCAGCAGCCAAATGAACAATGAGCAGTTCTTC	CASSQMNNEQFF
-	TRBJ2-5	TRBD2	TRBV7-9	TGTGCCGGAGACTGGGCTAGCGGGGGTCAAGAGACCCAGTACTTC	CAGDWASGGQETQYF
-	TRBJ2-2	-	TRBV6-2/TRBV6-3	TGTGCCAGCAGTACAACAGGGATGGGGGCCGGGGAGCTGTTTTTT	CASSTTGMGAGELFF
-	TRBJ1-5	-	TRBV15	TGTGCCACCAGCGAGATTTATAGCAATCAGCCCCAGCATTTT	CATSEIYSNQPQHF
-	TRBJ1-2	-	TRBV28	TGTGCCAGCAGTTTATTAGCGGCAGGGTACGGCTACACCTTC	CASSLLAAGYGYTF
few	TRBJ2-7	-	TRBV19	TGTGCCAGTAGTATAGAGGGGGACTACGAGCAGTACTTC	CASSIEGDYEQYF
-	TRBJ2-1	-	TRBV4-1	TGCGCCAGCAGCCTCCGGGACTTAGAAATGAGTGAGCAGTTCTTC	CASSLRDLEMSEQFF
-	TRBJ1-3	-	TRBV20-1	TGCAGTGCTGATCACAGACTTGGAAACACCATATATTTT	CSADHRLGNTIYF
-	TRBJ1-6	-	TRBV27	TGTGCCAGCAGTTCGCGGACAGTCCTTAGCTCCTATAATTCACCCCTCCACTTT	CASSSRTVLSSYNSPLHF
-	TRBJ2-3	-	TRBV11-3	TGTGCCAGCAGCTTAGATTCGGATACGCAGTATTTT	CASSLDSDTQYF
few	TRBJ1-2	-	TRBV25-1	TGTGCCAGCAGTGCCACTGCAGGCTATGGCTACACCTTC	CASSATAGYGYTF
many	TRBJ2-1	TRBD1	TRBV7-9	TGTGCCAGCAGCTCGGGACAGGGGAATGAGCAGTTCTTC	CASSSGQGNEQFF
few	TRBJ2-5	TRBD2	TRBV28	TGTGCCAGCAGTTCCTTACTAGCGGGGGTGAAGACCCAGTACTTC	CASSSLLAGVKTQYF
-	TRBJ2-1	TRBD2	TRBV20-1	TGCAGTCCACACTCACAGACTAGCGGGGCTTACAATGAGCAGTTCTTC	CSPHSQTSGAYNEQFF
-	TRBJ2-1	-	TRBV20-1	TGCAGTGCGGGGGGCGGGCTAGCCTACAATGAGCAGTTCTTC	CSAGGGLAYNEQFF
-	TRBJ2-3	-	TRBV20-1	TGCAGTGCTAGGCTTCCCCTCACAGATACGCAGTATTTT	CSARLPLTDTQYF
many	TRBJ2-1	-	TRBV20-1	TGCAGTGCTGAGCCCGCAGGATGGGTAACAATGGGTGAGCAGTTCTTC	CSAEPAGWVTMGEQFF
-	TRBJ2-2	-	TRBV4-1	TGCGCCAGCAGCCAAGATCACTGGGGGAACACCGGGGAGCTGTTTTTT	CASSQDHWGNTGELFF
many	TRBJ2-4	-	TRBV5-6	TGTGCCAGCAGCTTGGGGTGGCGGAACATTCAGTACTTC	CASSLGWRNIQYF
many	TRBJ1-3	-	TRBV7-8	TGTGCCAGCAGCTTAAGAGAGTCTGGAAACACCATATATTTT	CASSLRESGNTIYF
many	TRBJ2-5	-	TRBV7-9	TGTGCCAGCAGCCCTCCTGTCCGGGGCCTTGAGACCCAGTACTTC	CASSPPVRGLETQYF
many	TRBJ2-3	TRBD2	TRBV7-2	TGTGCCAGCGCTCAAACTAGCGGGGGGGCCGGGGATACGCAGTATTTT	CASAQTSGGAGDTQYF
-	TRBJ1-5	-	TRBV20-1	TGCAGTGCCGGAGGACAGAGGACAGATCAGCCCCAGCATTTT	CSAGGQRTDQPQHF
few	TRBJ2-1	TRBD2	TRBV29-1	TGCAGCGTTGTTGGCGGGGGTAATGAGCAGTTCTTC	CSVVGGGNEQFF